The 22 T cell receptor beta chains below were found in one sample sequenced in a study of metastatic and nonmetastatic thyroid tumors. TCRdb re-called clones from the PCR reads using MiXCR. The table lists around 23,000 clones, roughly a quarter of them singletons. Thyroid surgery was performed in patients who had received no treatment beforehand. The sequencing sample was made of tumor tissue. These receptors were collected from a female donor with papillary thyroid cancer or a benign thyroid nodule (not recorded which). Some clones in this sample may be carry-over from other donors' samples.

As to this clone: Possible read error: a much larger clone is one base away. Additional DNA sequences in this sample encode the identical CDR3. V is TRBV29-1 and J is TRBJ2-3; D is ambiguous. The length of the CDR3 is 11 residues. Per germline, CDR1 SQVTM and CDR2 ANQGSEA. Trimming pared 5 bases from V and 8 bases from J, leaving 11 bases between. DNA for the CDR3: TGCAGCGTTTCTGGGATTGGTACGCAGTATTTT. Encoded protein: CSVSGIGTQYF.

The chain links TRBV28 to TRBJ2-6; D is possibly TRBD1 (6 bases). V lost 1 base to trimming and J lost 3 bases, with 16 bases between them. The length of the CDR3 is 18 residues. The germline V gene encodes CDR1 MDHEN and CDR2 SYDVKM. CDR3 nucleotide sequence: TGTGCCAGCAGTTTATTTTCTGGGGGCGCGAGTGGGGCCAACGTCCTGACTTTC. Its translation is CASSLFSGGASGANVLTF.

This clone was seen a handful of times. Since a much larger clone is just one base distant, this may be a read error. The chain carries TRBV6-1 and TRBJ1-1, with D uncertain. CDR1 is MNHNS, CDR2 SASEGT, per germline. The CDR3 consists of 16 residues. The V gene lost 6 bases and the J gene lost 4 bases, with 21 bases spanning the gap. This chain's CDR3 is CASSRAVPTWGTEAFF. The CDR3 DNA follows: TGTGCCAGCAGCCGAGCAGTGCCCACCTGGGGCACTGAAGCTTTCTTT.

This clone came up many times. A much bigger clone sits one base away, suggesting this may be a read error. This specimen includes other DNA sequences encoding the same CDR3. V usage is TRBV19 and J usage is TRBJ2-2, with D tentatively TRBD1 (6 bases). Trimming left V 5 bases short and J 4 bases short, with 14 bases between. From germline, CDR1 is LNHDA and CDR2 SQIVND (reference sequence). The CDR3 covers 15 residues. Written as DNA, the CDR3 is TGTGCCAGTAGTCAAACAGGGTGTCCCACCGGGGAGCTGTTTTTT. Encoded protein: CASSQTGCPTGELFF.

V is TRBV20-1 and J is TRBJ2-4; weak D call: TRBD2 (6 bases). V shed 1 base and J shed 11 bases, with 9 bases lying between them. CDR1 is DFQATT, CDR2 SNEGSKA, per germline (reference sequence). The CDR3 extends over 11 amino acids. The CDR3, as DNA: TGCAGTGCTAGAGGACTAGAGGTTCAGTACTTC. Translated, it gives CSARGLEVQYF.

This clone was seen ten or more times. CDR3 sequence reads: CASSLAQNEKLFF. DNA for the CDR3: TGTGCCAGCAGCTTAGCGCAAAATGAAAAACTGTTTTTT. V gene TRBV7-6 combines with J gene TRBJ1-4; D remains unclear. Per the germline V gene, CDR1 is SGHVS and CDR2 is FNYEAQ. CDR3 length: 13 residues. V was trimmed by 0 bases and J by 5 bases, leaving 4 bases between them.

The V gene is TRBV30, the J gene TRBJ1-4; D is unclear. V was pared by 0 bases and J by 3 bases, with 11 bases between. Germline CDR1 and CDR2: GTSNPN and SVGIG (reference sequence). The CDR3 length is 15 residues. The chain's CDR3 is CAWSVQWAANEKLFF. CDR3 bases: TGTGCCTGGAGTGTACAGTGGGCCGCTAATGAAAAACTGTTTTTT.

This clone was seen only a few times. Being one base from a much bigger clone, this may be a read error. This sample includes further DNA sequences coding for the same CDR3. V gene TRBV5-6 combines with J gene TRBJ2-7, with unresolved D. Trimming removed 4 bases at V and 6 bases at J, with 14 bases between. Germline V CDR1 and CDR2: SGHDT, YYEEEE. The CDR3 is 13 amino acids. As DNA, the CDR3 is TGTGCCAGCAGCCACGGTAACCCCTCCGAGCAGTACTTC. It encodes CASSHGNPSEQYF.

The chain carries TRBV6-1 and TRBJ2-5, with D maybe TRBD1 (6 bases). The CDR3 runs to 16 residues. Trimming pared 1 base from V and 8 bases from J, leaving 20 bases between. Per the germline V gene, CDR1 is MNHNS and CDR2 is SASEGT. DNA for the CDR3: TGTGCCAGCAGTGAAGACCAGGGACATGGTTTTGATACCCAGTACTTC. This sequence encodes CASSEDQGHGFDTQYF.

This clone showed up just a few times. The genes are TRBV20-1 and TRBJ2-7; 9 bases align to TRBD1. After removal of 0 bases from V and 9 bases from J, the junction contained 9 bases not matched to a gene. This CDR3 region has 14 residues. The germline V gene has CDR1 DFQATT and CDR2 SNEGSKA (reference sequence). CDR3 loop: CSARDGDRVVVQYF. The CDR3 DNA reads as TGCAGTGCTAGAGATGGGGACAGGGTAGTAGTGCAGTACTTC.

As for this clone: Compared with germline, one end of the junction differs, possibly owing to a read error. V gene TRBV2 combines with J gene TRBJ1-4; D uncertain. The CDR3 is 12 residues long. CDR1 is SNHLY, CDR2 FYNNEI, per germline. The CDR3 DNA is TGTGCCAGCAGGGTCAATACTGAAAAACCGTTTTTT. Its translation: CASRVNTEKPFF.

This clone was seen repeatedly, ten times or more. The rearrangement joins TRBV6-1 to TRBJ2-5; D call uncertain. Germline-derived CDR1 and CDR2 are MNHNS and SASEGT. CDR3 length equals 14 residues. V was clipped by 3 bases and J by 0 bases, with 8 bases between them. DNA of the CDR3: TGTGCCAGCAGTGACAACCTGTACCAAGAGACCCAGTACTTC. Protein: CASSDNLYQETQYF.

This sequence joins TRBV25-1 and TRBJ1-1, with unresolved D. Germline V gene lookup returns CDR1 MGHDK and CDR2 SYGVNS. Trimming shortened V by 2 bases and J by 7 bases, and 8 bases separated the two germline ends. The length of the CDR3 is 12 residues. The CDR3 loop reads CASSEPGFEAFF. The CDR3 DNA is TGTGCCAGCAGTGAACCTGGATTTGAAGCTTTCTTT.

This chain connects TRBV5-1 to TRBJ2-7; 10 nucleotides agree with TRBD2. Germline loops: CDR1 SGHRS, CDR2 YFSETQ. The CDR3 covers 14 residues. Losses at the gene ends were 5 bases for V and 4 bases for J; bases not matched to a gene: 6. CDR3 sequence (DNA): TGCGCCAGCAGACCTGGACTAGCGGTTTACGAGCAGTACTTC. Protein product: CASRPGLAVYEQYF.

This clone was detected many times. This rearrangement joins TRBV12-3 or TRBV12-4 to TRBJ2-3, with D perhaps TRBD2 (6 bases). Trimming pared 6 bases from V and 2 bases from J, leaving 18 bases between. CDR3 length: 16 residues. The CDR3 loop is CASSFSGTQNTDTQYF. Written as DNA, the CDR3 is TGTGCCAGCAGCTTTTCTGGGACTCAAAACACAGATACGCAGTATTTT.

This chain links TRBV20-1 with TRBJ2-3; 11 bases map to TRBD2. With 6 bases clipped from V and 2 bases from J, the junction kept 7 bases outside the gene matches. The germline CDR1 and CDR2 sequences are DFQATT and SNEGSKA (reference sequence). This CDR3 spans 15 amino acids. The CDR3 DNA reads TGCAGTGCACCTACTAGCGGGAGTTTCACAGATACGCAGTATTTT. Its protein is CSAPTSGSFTDTQYF.

The chain couples TRBV11-2 to TRBJ2-7; 8 bases line up with TRBD1. Germline-derived CDR1 and CDR2 are SGHAT and FQNNGV. The CDR3 spans 15 residues. The J segment lost 4 bases and the V segment lost 7 bases, leaving 12 bases of the junction unmatched. CDR3 loop: CASKPGGSAPYEQYF. Here the CDR3 DNA reads TGTGCCAGCAAACCAGGGGGCTCCGCCCCATACGAGCAGTACTTC.

As concerns this clone: At one of its ends the junction is not consistent with the germline gene, which may arise from a read error. The chain couples TRBV6-2 or TRBV6-3 to TRBJ2-7; TRBD1 matches at 10 bases. The CDR3 consists of 17 residues. CDR1 is MNHEY, CDR2 SVGEGT, per germline. DNA of the CDR3: TGTGCCAGCAGTTATGGAAGTCCGGGACAGGGGACCTACGATCAGTACTTC. Its protein product is CASSYGSPGQGTYDQYF.

The chain combines TRBV20-1 with TRBJ2-1, with 9 bases fitting TRBD2. The CDR3 covers 16 residues. With 3 bases clipped from V and 5 bases from J, the junction kept 11 bases outside the gene matches. CDR1 and CDR2 from the germline V gene are DFQATT and SNEGSKA (reference sequence). CDR3 nucleotides: TGCAGTGCTAGCCCTAGCGGGAAATCCGGGAACAATGAGCAGTTCTTC. Translating gives CSASPSGKSGNNEQFF.

The V and J genes are TRBV28 and TRBJ2-3, with D perhaps TRBD1 (5 bases). The V end lost 7 bases, the J end lost 3 bases, and 20 bases lay between the germline ends. The germline CDR1 and CDR2 sequences are MDHEN and SYDVKM. The CDR3 totals 16 residues. The CDR3 here is CASKRSGNRPTDTQYF. CDR3 in DNA: TGTGCCAGCAAACGTTCCGGCAACAGGCCAACAGATACGCAGTATTTT.

As for this clone: As the CDR3 is not closed by the conserved phenylalanine or tryptophan, this likely results from a read error. It is unclear where the CDR3 begins or ends on the DNA, so no DNA is shown, and the CDR3 is as TCRdb lists it. This sequence joins TRBV7-8 and TRBJ2-4; TRBD2, the table's D call, was not compared with the DNA. The CDR3 has 9 residues if both end residues are counted. Germline V gene data show CDR1 as SGHVS and CDR2 as FQNEAQ. CDR3: CASNNLWEG.

CDR3 region: CASRFGTSTVNEQFF. Written as DNA, the CDR3 is TGTGCCAGCAGGTTCGGGACTAGTACCGTCAATGAGCAGTTCTTC. V usage is TRBV5-5 and J usage is TRBJ2-1; 8 bases are shared with TRBD2. CDR3 length: 15 amino acids. From germline, CDR1 is SGHKS and CDR2 YYEKEE (reference sequence). The junction had 10 bases not matched to a gene; V was cut back by 5 bases and J by 6 bases.